The sequence of this T cell receptor (beta chain) was determined in a study of blood T cells in healthy people across ages. Study overall: Per two T cells, template switching captured roughly one barcoded beta molecule.

The CDR3 length is 12 residues. CDR1 DFQATT and CDR2 SNEGSKA come from the germline V gene (reference sequence). With V trimmed by 5 bases and J by 1 base, 1 base remained unmatched. This clonotype was seen ten or more times. Its specificity is unknown. Study results and limitations: What prevented conclusive comparison of naive and antigen-experienced cells was that PBMCs were unsorted.

Healthy Russian Caucasian donors spanned ages about 6 to 100 years. The authors ran a second PCR of roughly 6 to 11 cycles using a sample-barcoded 5' primer and a J-beta primer mix. TCRdb independently ran MiXCR on the 5' RACE reads; one entry per CDR3 protein. The data hold about 730,000 distinct CDR3 sequences, with roughly 41% observed a single time. The sample taken for sequencing was blood. The source of this sequence is an older woman in good health. The chain carries TRBV20-1 and TRBJ1-2, with 7 positions matching TRBD1. The CDR3 loop is CSAAGGNYGYTF. The CDR3 DNA reads as TGCAGTGCTGCAGGGGGTAACTATGGCTACACCTTC.